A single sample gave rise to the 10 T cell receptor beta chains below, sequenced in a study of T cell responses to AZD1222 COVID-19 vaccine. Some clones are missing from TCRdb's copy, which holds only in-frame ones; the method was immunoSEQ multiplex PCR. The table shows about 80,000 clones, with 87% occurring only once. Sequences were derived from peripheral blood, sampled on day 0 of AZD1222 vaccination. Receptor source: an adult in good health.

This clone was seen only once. This chain's CDR3 is CASSPRYLTGNLDSPLHF. The CDR3 DNA sequence: TGTGCCAGCAGCCCCCGATACCTAACTGGGAACCTAGATTCACCCCTCCACTTT. This sequence joins TRBV4-2 and TRBJ1-6; D gene ambiguous. Germline V gene lookup returns CDR1 LGHNA and CDR2 YNFKEQ. This CDR3 spans 18 amino acids. The germline V and J ends were trimmed by 4 bases and 8 bases, with 24 bases remaining between them.

The CDR3 sequence is CASSLEQGAYEQYF. The CDR3 region has the DNA TGTGCCAGCAGCTTAGAACAGGGAGCCTACGAGCAGTACTTC. The chain carries TRBV13 and TRBJ2-7, with D tentatively TRBD1 (6 bases). Trimming stripped 1 base from V and 2 bases from J, with 9 bases between. Germline CDR1 PRHDT, CDR2 FYEKMQ (reference sequence). The length of the CDR3 is 14 residues.

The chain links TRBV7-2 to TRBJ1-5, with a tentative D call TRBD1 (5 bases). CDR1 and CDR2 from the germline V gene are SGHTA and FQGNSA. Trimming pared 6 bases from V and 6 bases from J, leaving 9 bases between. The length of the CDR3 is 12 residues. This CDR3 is CASSQGSQPQHF. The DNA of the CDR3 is TGTGCCAGCAGTCAGGGCAGTCAGCCCCAGCATTTT.

The CDR3 is CASTNREGLHF. CDR3 DNA: TGTGCCAGTACCAACCGTGAAGGCCTCCACTTT. The chain uses TRBV19 and TRBJ1-6; D unclear. CDR3 length equals 11 residues. Germline V gene data show CDR1 as LNHDA and CDR2 as SQIVND (reference sequence). Trimming removed 7 bases at V and 15 bases at J, with 13 bases between.

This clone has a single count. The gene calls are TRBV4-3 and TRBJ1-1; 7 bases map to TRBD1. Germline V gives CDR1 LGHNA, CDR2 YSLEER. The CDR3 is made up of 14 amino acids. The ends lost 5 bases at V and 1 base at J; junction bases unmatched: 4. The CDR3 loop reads CASSYQGGNTEAFF. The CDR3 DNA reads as TGCGCCAGCAGCTACCAGGGGGGGAACACTGAAGCTTTCTTT.

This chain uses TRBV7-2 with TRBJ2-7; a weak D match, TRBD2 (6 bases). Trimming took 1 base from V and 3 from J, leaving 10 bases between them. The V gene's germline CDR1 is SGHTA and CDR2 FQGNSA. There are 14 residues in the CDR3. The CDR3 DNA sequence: TGTGCCAGCAGCTTAGTACCGGAGGGCTACGAGCAGTACTTC. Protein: CASSLVPEGYEQYF.

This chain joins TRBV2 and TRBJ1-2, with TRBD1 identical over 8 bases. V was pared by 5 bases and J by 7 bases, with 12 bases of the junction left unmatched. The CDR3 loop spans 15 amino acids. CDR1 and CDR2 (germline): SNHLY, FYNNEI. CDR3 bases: TGTGCCAGCAGTTTCATACCTCAGGGGGCGCTTGGCTACACCTTC. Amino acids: CASSFIPQGALGYTF.

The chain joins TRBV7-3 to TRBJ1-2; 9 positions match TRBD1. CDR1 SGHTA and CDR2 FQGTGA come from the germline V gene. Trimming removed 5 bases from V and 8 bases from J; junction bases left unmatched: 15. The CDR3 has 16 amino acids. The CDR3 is CASSPGQGINRGGYTF. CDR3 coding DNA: TGTGCCAGCAGCCCGGGACAGGGAATCAACCGAGGAGGCTACACCTTC.

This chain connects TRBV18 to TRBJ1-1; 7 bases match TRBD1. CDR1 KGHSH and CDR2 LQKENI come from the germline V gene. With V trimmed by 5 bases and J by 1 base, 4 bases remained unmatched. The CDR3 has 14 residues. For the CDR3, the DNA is TGTGCCAGCTCAGGGACAGTTGGGAACACTGAAGCTTTCTTT. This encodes CASSGTVGNTEAFF.

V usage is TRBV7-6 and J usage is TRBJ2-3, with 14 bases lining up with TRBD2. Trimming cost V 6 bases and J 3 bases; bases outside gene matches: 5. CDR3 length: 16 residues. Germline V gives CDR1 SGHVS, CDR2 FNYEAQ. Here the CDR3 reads CASRRLAGGATDTQYF. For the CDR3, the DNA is TGTGCCAGCAGACGACTAGCGGGGGGGGCGACAGATACGCAGTATTTT.